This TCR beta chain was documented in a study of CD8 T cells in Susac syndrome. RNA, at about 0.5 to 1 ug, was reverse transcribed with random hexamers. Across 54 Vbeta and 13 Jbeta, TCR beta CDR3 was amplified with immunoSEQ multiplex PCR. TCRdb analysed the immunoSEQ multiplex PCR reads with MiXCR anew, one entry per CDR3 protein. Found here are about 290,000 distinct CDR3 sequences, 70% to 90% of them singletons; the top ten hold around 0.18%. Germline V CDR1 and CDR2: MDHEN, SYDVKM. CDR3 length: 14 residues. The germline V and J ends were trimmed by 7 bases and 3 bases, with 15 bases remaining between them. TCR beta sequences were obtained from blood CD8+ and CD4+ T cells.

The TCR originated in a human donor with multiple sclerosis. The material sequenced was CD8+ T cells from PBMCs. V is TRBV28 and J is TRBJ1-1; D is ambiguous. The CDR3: CASTLAAKDTEAFF. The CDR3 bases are TGTGCCAGCACCCTGGCCGCTAAAGACACTGAAGCTTTCTTT.